This TCR beta chain was identified in a study of Ad26.COV2.S vaccination and SARS-CoV-2 variants. Using immunoSEQ multiplex PCR, the repertoire was profiled, and TCRdb retains in-frame clones only, with some absent. The table records roughly 450,000 clones, 80% to 95% of them present only once. This clone has only a few counts. Its antigen is unknown. Treatment defined: 15 to 20 received Ad26.COV2.S at low or high dose, single or two shots; about five received placebo; per-sample allocation not given. Day 63 after the first injection of vaccine or placebo was the sampling time. An 18-55-year-old adult in Boston served as donor. The CDR3 runs 13 residues. Trimming pared 4 bases from V and 4 bases from J, leaving 11 bases between. Germline-derived CDR1 and CDR2 are SGHTS and YDEGEE. General study results and limits: Analyses of TCR breadth and depth may have underestimated total T cell responses. There was reportedly substantial breadth in spike-specific CD8+ and CD4+ T cell responses after vaccination.

The chain recombines TRBV5-8 with TRBJ1-2; D unresolved. The specimen comprised peripheral blood, sampled in a trial of Ad26.COV2.S vaccine versus placebo. This clonotype originated in a person aged 18-65 years who received the Ad26.COV2.S COVID-19 vaccine or a placebo. CDR3 sequence (DNA): TGTGCCAGCAGCCACCAGGTTTCCTATGGCTACACCTTC. As protein: CASSHQVSYGYTF.